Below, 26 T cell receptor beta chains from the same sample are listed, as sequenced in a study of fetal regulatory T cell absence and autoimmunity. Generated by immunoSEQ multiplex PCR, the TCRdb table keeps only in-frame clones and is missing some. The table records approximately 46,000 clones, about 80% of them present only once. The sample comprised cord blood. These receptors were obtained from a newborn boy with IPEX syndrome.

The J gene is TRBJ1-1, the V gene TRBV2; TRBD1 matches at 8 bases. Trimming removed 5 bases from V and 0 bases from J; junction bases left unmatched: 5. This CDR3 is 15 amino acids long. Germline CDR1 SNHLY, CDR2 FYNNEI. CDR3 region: CASSRTGQMNTEAFF. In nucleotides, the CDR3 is TGTGCCAGCAGTCGGACAGGGCAAATGAACACTGAAGCTTTCTTT.

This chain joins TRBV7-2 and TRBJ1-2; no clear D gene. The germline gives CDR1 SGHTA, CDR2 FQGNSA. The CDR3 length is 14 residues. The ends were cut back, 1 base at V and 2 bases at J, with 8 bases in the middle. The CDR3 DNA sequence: TGTGCCAGCAGCTTAGGACAAAAAAACTATGGCTACACCTTC. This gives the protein CASSLGQKNYGYTF. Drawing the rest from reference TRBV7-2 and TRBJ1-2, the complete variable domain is GAGVSQSPSNKVTEKGKDVELRCDPISGHTALYWYRQSLGQGLEFLIYFQGNSAPDKSGLPSDRFSAERTGGSVSTLTIQRTQQEDSAVYLCASSLGQKNYGYTFGSGTRLTVV.

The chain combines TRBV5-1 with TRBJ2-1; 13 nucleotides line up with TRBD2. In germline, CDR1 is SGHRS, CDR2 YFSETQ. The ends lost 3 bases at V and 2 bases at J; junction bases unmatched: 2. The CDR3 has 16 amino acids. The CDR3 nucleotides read TGCGCCAGCAGCTGGGGACTAGCGGGAACCTACAATGAGCAGTTCTTC. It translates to CASSWGLAGTYNEQFF.

In nucleotides, the CDR3 is TGTGCCAGCAGGAGGGGACTAGCGGGGCCCTACAATGAGCAGTTCTTC. Translation gives CASRRGLAGPYNEQFF. The rearrangement links TRBV2 to TRBJ2-1; 13 bases fit TRBD2. Germline CDR1 and CDR2: SNHLY and FYNNEI. V was clipped by 6 bases and J by 2 bases; unmatched bases: 4. The CDR3 is made up of 16 amino acids.

As DNA, the CDR3 is TGTGCCAGCAGCCAAGAAGACAGGGATTGGGATACGCAGTATTTT. Its translation is CASSQEDRDWDTQYF. The chain combines TRBV14 with TRBJ2-3, with 7 bases lining up with TRBD1. The CDR3 consists of 15 residues. Losses at the gene ends were 0 bases for V and 6 bases for J; bases not matched to a gene: 6. CDR1 is SGHDN, CDR2 FVKESK, per germline.

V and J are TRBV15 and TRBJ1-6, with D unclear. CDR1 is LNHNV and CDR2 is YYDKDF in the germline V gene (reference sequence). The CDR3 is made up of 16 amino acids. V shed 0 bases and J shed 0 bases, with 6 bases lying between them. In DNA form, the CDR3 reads TGTGCCACCAGCAGAGATCCCGGCTCCTATAATTCACCCCTCCACTTT. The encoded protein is CATSRDPGSYNSPLHF.

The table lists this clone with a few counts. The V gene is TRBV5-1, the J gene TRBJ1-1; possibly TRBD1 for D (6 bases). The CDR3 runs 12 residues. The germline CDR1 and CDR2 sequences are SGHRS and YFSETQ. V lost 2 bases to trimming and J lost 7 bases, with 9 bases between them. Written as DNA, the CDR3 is TGCGCCAGCAGCTTACCAGGGGATGAAGCTTTCTTT. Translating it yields CASSLPGDEAFF.

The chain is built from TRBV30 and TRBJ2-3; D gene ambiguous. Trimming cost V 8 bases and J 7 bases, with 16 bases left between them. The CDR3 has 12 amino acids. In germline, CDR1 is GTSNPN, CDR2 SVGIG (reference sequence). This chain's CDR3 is CAQFEIGNTQYF. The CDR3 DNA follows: TGTGCCCAGTTCGAGATAGGTAATACGCAGTATTTT.

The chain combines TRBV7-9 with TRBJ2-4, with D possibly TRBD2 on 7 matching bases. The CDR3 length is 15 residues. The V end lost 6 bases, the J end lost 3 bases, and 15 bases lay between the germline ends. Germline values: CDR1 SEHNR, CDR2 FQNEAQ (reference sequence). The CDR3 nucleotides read TGTGCCAGCAGGAGAGGGGGGGAGGGCAAAAACATTCAGTACTTC. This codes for CASRRGGEGKNIQYF.

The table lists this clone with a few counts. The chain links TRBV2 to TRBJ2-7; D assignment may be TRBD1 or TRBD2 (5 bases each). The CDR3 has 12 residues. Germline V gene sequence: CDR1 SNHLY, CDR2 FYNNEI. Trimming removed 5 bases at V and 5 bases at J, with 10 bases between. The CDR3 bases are TGTGCCAGCAGTTTTGGGACGGACGAGCAGTACTTC. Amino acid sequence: CASSFGTDEQYF.

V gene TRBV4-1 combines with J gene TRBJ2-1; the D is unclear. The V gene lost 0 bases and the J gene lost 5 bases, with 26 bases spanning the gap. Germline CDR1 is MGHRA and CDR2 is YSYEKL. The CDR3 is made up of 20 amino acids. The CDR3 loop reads CASSQDLLYFFYSVHNEQFF. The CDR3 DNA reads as TGCGCCAGCAGCCAAGACCTCCTCTACTTTTTTTACAGCGTCCACAATGAGCAGTTCTTC.

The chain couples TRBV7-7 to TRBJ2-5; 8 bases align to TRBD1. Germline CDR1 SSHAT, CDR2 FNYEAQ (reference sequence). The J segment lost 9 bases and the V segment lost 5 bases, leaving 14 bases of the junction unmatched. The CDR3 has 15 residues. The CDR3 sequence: CASSRPDGQGAAQYF. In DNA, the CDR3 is TGTGCCAGCAGCCGACCGGACGGACAGGGCGCGGCCCAGTACTTC.

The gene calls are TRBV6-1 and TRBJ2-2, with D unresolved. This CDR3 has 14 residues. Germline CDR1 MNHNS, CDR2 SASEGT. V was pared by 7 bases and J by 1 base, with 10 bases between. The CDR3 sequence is CASTERRNTGELFF. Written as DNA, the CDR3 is TGTGCCAGCACCGAACGTAGGAACACCGGGGAGCTGTTTTTT.

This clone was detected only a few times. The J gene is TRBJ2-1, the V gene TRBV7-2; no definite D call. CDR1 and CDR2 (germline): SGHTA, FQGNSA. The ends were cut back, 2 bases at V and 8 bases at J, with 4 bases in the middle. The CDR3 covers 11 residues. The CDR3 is CASSLTYEQFF. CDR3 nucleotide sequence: TGTGCCAGCAGCTTAACCTATGAGCAGTTCTTC.

CDR3 region: CASSLEDRGLKVAEAFF. The CDR3 nucleotides are TGTGCCAGCAGCTTAGAGGACAGGGGGCTTAAAGTAGCTGAAGCTTTCTTT. The rearrangement uses TRBV13 and TRBJ1-1; 11 nucleotides align to TRBD1. This CDR3 comprises 17 residues. The germline CDR1 and CDR2 sequences are PRHDT and FYEKMQ (reference sequence). V lost 1 base, J lost 6 bases, and 10 bases stayed unmatched.

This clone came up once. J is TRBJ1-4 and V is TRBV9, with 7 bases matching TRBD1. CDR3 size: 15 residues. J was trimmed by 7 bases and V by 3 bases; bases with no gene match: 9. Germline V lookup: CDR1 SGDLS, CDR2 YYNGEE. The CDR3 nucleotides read TGTGCCAGCAGCGAAAGGGGGCCTAATGGTGAAAAACTGTTTTTT. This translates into CASSERGPNGEKLFF.

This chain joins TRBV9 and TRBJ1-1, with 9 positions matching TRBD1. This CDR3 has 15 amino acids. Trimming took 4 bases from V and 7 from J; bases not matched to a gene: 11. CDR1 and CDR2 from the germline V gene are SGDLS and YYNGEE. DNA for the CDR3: TGTGCCAGCAGCCTAAAGACAGGGGGATTTAGTGAAGCTTTCTTT. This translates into CASSLKTGGFSEAFF.

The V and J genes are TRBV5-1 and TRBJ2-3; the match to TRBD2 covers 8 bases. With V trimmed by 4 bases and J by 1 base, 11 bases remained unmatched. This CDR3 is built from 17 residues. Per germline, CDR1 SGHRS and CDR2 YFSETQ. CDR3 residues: CASSSCGGPFGTDTQYF. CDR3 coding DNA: TGCGCCAGCAGCAGCTGCGGGGGGCCATTTGGCACAGATACGCAGTATTTT.

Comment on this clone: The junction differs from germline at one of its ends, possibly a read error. The CDR3 nucleotides are TGTGCCAGCAGCAAGGACAAGGAGCAGTTCTTC. It specifies CASSKDKEQFF. This chain joins TRBV5-6 and TRBJ2-1; maybe TRBD1 (5 bases). CDR3 length: 11 residues. The germline V gene has CDR1 SGHDT and CDR2 YYEEEE.

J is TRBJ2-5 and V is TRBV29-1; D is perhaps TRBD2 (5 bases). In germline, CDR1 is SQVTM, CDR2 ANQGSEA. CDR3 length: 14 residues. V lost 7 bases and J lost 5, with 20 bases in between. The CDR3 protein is CSANLDLAGETQYF. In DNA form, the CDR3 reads TGCAGCGCAAATTTAGACCTAGCTGGGGAGACCCAGTACTTC.

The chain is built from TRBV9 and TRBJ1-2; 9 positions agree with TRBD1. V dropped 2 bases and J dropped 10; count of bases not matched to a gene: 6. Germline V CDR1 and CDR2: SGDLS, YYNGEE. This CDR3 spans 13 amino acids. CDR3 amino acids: CASSVEGQGLYTF. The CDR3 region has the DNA TGTGCCAGCAGCGTGGAGGGACAGGGACTCTACACCTTC.

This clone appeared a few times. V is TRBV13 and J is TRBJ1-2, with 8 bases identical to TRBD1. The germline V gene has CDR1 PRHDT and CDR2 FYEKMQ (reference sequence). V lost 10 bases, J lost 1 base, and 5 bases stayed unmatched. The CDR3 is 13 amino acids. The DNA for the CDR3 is TGTGCCACCAAACAGGGGGTTAACTATGGCTACACCTTC. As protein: CATKQGVNYGYTF.

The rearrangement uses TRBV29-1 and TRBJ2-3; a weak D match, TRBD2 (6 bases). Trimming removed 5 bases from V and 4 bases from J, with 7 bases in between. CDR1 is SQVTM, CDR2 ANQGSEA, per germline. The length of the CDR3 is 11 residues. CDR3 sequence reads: CSVTGADTQYF. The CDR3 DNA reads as TGCAGCGTTACGGGGGCAGATACGCAGTATTTT.

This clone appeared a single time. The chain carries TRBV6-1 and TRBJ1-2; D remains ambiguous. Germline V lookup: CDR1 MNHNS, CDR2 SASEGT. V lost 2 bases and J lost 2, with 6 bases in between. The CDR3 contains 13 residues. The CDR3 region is CASSESANYGYTF. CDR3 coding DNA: TGTGCCAGCAGTGAATCGGCGAACTATGGCTACACCTTC.

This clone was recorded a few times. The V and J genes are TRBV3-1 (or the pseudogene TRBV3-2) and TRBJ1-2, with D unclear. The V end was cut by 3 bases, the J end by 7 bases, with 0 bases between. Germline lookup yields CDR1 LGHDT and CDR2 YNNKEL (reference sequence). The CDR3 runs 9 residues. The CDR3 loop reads CASSHGYTF. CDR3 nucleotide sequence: TGTGCCAGCAGCCATGGCTACACCTTC.

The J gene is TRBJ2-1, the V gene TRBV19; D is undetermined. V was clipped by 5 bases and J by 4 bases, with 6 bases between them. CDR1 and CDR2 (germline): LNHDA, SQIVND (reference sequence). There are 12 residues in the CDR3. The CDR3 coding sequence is TGTGCCAGTAGTCCGGGTTACAATGAGCAGTTCTTC. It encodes CASSPGYNEQFF.